The next 4 T cell receptor beta chains were all read from a single sample in a study of long-term antiretroviral therapy in people with HIV. Assay version v3.0 of immunoSEQ was used, and it was run at survey level. The repertoire was sequenced with immunoSEQ multiplex PCR; TCRdb's copy has only in-frame clones and lacks some. The sample shows some 23,000 clones, 70% to 80% of them seen only once. The sample was unsorted PBMCs, taken 1.2 years after starting antiretroviral therapy. These receptors were collected from a woman aged 40 to 55 with HIV.

The V call is TRBV30, the J call TRBJ2-7; 11 bases agree with TRBD2. The ends lost 0 bases at V and 5 bases at J; junction bases unmatched: 6. Germline V gene lookup returns CDR1 GTSNPN and CDR2 SVGIG (reference sequence). CDR3 length: 15 amino acids. CDR3 residues: CAWSVLTSGVHEQYF. The CDR3 nucleotides read TGTGCCTGGAGTGTACTGACTAGCGGGGTTCACGAGCAGTACTTC.

The genes are TRBV5-1 and TRBJ1-5, with D hard to call. V was trimmed by 1 base and J by 7 bases, leaving 12 bases between them. The CDR3 sequence is 14 residues long. In germline, CDR1 is SGHRS, CDR2 YFSETQ. The CDR3 coding sequence is TGCGCCAGCAGCTTGTCCGGAAGGGAGCAGCCCCAGCATTTT. Translated: CASSLSGREQPQHF.

The V and J genes are TRBV7-2 and TRBJ1-2; TRBD1 might be the D (5 bases). Per germline, CDR1 SGHTA and CDR2 FQGNSA. With 1 base removed from V and 0 bases from J, the gap between germline ends came to 9 bases. The CDR3 runs 15 residues. CDR3 DNA: TGTGCCAGCAGCTTAGTGCGGGGGGCTAACTATGGCTACACCTTC. Translating gives CASSLVRGANYGYTF.

The V call is TRBV6-1, the J call TRBJ2-7, with unresolved D. Germline V gene lookup returns CDR1 MNHNS and CDR2 SASEGT. Trimming pared 0 bases from V and 3 bases from J, leaving 9 bases between. CDR3 length equals 14 residues. The CDR3 spells CASSEARNGYEQYF. In nucleotides, the CDR3 is TGTGCCAGCAGTGAAGCCCGGAACGGCTACGAGCAGTACTTC.